These 7 T cell receptor beta chains came from one sample sequenced in a study of vaccination and CD4 T cells after COVID-19. Specified treatment: approximately nine-day PBMC culture with coronavirus spike peptide pools or control peptides (ViraFEST assay). These receptors' antigens are unknown. The Oncomine TCR Beta short-read assay generated sequence data from the DNA of cultured CD4+ T cells. TCRdb called the PCR reads again in MiXCR, with one record for every CDR3 protein. This table holds under 6,000 distinct CDR3 sequences, approximately 49% found once. Specimen: CD4+ T cells from blood, cultured in vitro. These receptor sequences come from a human donor who had recovered from COVID-19.

The chain uses TRBV6-2 or TRBV6-3 and TRBJ2-7; no firm D call. Germline lookup yields CDR1 MNHEY and CDR2 SVGEGT. CDR3 size: 17 residues. V lost 7 bases, J lost 3 bases, and 25 bases lay in between. CDR3 DNA: TGTGCCAGCACCCATCTCGGTCCGCAATCCGTCGGCTACGAGCAGTACTTC. Its translation is CASTHLGPQSVGYEQYF.

The rearrangement joins TRBV5-4 to TRBJ2-2; 14 nucleotides agree with TRBD2. Germline V gene data show CDR1 as SGHNT and CDR2 as YYREEE (reference sequence). Unmatched junction bases numbered 6, after V lost 4 bases and J lost 7 bases. This CDR3 is built from 16 residues. The CDR3 bases are TGTGCCAGCAGCCGGACTAGCGGGGGGCCATACGGGGAGCTGTTTTTT. As protein: CASSRTSGGPYGELFF.

The CDR3 protein is CASSFGQKLYNEQFF. CDR3 bases: TGTGCCAGCAGCTTTGGCCAAAAACTCTACAATGAGCAGTTCTTC. The chain combines TRBV7-2 with TRBJ2-1; D call uncertain. Trimming removed 3 bases at V and 3 bases at J, with 12 bases between. This CDR3 has 15 residues. The germline CDR1 and CDR2 sequences are SGHTA and FQGNSA.

This clonotype was counted a few times. The V and J genes are TRBV12-3 or TRBV12-4 and TRBJ1-6, with TRBD1 as a possible D gene (5 bases). V lost 5 bases and J 9 bases, leaving 11 bases between the germline ends. The CDR3 has 13 residues. The CDR3 DNA sequence: TGTGCCAGCAGTCCTTCAGGGATTTCACCCCTCCACTTT. It yields the protein CASSPSGISPLHF.

This chain joins TRBV15 and TRBJ1-1; D not certain. V gave up 0 bases and J gave up 1 base, with 3 bases separating them. This CDR3 comprises 13 residues. Germline V gives CDR1 LNHNV, CDR2 YYDKDF (reference sequence). CDR3 sequence reads: CATSRERNTEAFF. CDR3 in DNA: TGTGCCACCAGCAGAGAAAGGAACACTGAAGCTTTCTTT.

This chain uses TRBV4-1 with TRBJ2-7; perhaps TRBD2 as D (8 bases). V gave up 4 bases and J gave up 0 bases, with 19 bases separating them. CDR3 length: 17 residues. Germline-derived CDR1 and CDR2 are MGHRA and YSYEKL. Written as DNA, the CDR3 is TGCGCCAGCAGCCGTCCCGGGGGGGGACAGCTCTCCTACGAGCAGTACTTC. Protein product: CASSRPGGGQLSYEQYF.

Of note for this clonotype: At one boundary the junction diverges from the germline segment, which might be a read error. This chain links TRBV6-5 with TRBJ2-1; D unclear. The CDR3 contains 11 residues. From germline, CDR1 is MNHEY and CDR2 SVGAGI. As DNA, the CDR3 is TGTGCCAGCAGTTACTACAATGAGCGGTTCTTC. Translated, it gives CASSYYNERFF.